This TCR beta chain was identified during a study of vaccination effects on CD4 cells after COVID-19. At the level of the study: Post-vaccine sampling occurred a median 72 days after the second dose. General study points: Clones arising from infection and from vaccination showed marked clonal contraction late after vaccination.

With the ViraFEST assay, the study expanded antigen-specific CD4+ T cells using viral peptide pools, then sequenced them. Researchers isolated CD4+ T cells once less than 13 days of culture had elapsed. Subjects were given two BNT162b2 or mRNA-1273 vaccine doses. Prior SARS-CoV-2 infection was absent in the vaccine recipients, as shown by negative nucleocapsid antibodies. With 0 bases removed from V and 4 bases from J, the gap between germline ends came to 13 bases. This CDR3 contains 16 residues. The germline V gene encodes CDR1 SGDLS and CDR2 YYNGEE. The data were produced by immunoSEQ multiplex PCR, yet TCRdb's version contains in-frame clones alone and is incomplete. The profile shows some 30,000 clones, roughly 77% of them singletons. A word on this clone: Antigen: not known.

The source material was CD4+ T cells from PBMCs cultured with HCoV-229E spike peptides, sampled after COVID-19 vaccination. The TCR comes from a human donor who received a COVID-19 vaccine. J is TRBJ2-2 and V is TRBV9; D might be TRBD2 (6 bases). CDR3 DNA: TGTGCCAGCAGCGTAGCAGGAGGGACCCTCACCGGGGAGCTGTTTTTT. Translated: CASSVAGGTLTGELFF. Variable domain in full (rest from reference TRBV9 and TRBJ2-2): DSGVTQTPKHLITATGQRVTLRCSPRSGDLSVYWYQQSLDQGLQFLIQYYNGEERAKGNILERFSAQQFPDLHSELNLSSLELGDSALYFCASSVAGGTLTGELFFGEGSRLTVL.